This TCR beta chain was captured by sequencing in a study of neurological immune-mediated disorders. Study details: About 90% of the roughly 35 multiple sclerosis patients had relapsing-remitting disease; 3 had secondary progressive. Study results and caveats: The most TCR clonal expansion was seen in HTLV-1-associated myelopathy, whereas the least was seen in multiple sclerosis, below the level in healthy controls.

2 million PBMCs stored at -80 C were the source of the unsorted libraries. Per the germline V gene, CDR1 is DFQATT and CDR2 is SNEGSKA (reference sequence). This CDR3 has 13 amino acids. TCRdb fed the 5' RACE reads into MiXCR, producing one record per CDR3 protein. The sample consists of roughly 45,000 distinct CDR3 sequences, approximately 3% of them appearing once. This clonotype has a count of ten or more. Its antigen is not identified. The V and J genes are TRBV20-1 and TRBJ2-1; TRBD2 matches 9 bases. Sample: PBMCs. The clonotype comes from a woman between 45 and 60 years old with multiple sclerosis. The CDR3 sequence is CTAGGPGYNEQFF. In DNA, the CDR3 is TGCACCGCGGGAGGGCCTGGGTACAATGAGCAGTTCTTC.